These T cell receptor beta chains were read from a single sample in a study of CD8 T cells in Susac syndrome. From the immunoSEQ multiplex PCR reads, TCRdb called clonotypes with MiXCR, one entry per CDR3 protein. Among roughly 130,000 distinct CDR3 sequences listed, around 94% were seen once. Sequencing was performed on CD8+ T cells from PBMCs. The receptors derive from a human donor with Susac syndrome. Both conserved end residues are part of each CDR3. A D gene is named only where the DNA matches it firmly. Some rows mark clone size as missing; the rest say once, few, many or name a class of expanded clone.

CDR3aa: CASSQEPGDYEQYF; CDR3nt: TGTGCCAGCAGCCAAGAGCCAGGGGACTACGAGCAGTACTTC; j_gene: TRBJ2-7; d_gene: -; abundance: -; v_gene: TRBV14
CDR3aa: CSVVGGKAFF; CDR3nt: TGCAGCGTTGTAGGAGGGAAAGCTTTCTTT; j_gene: TRBJ1-1; d_gene: -; abundance: -; v_gene: TRBV29-1
CDR3aa: CASSHRSTDRGGYEQYF; CDR3nt: TGCGCCAGCAGCCACCGATCCACCGACAGGGGAGGCTACGAGCAGTACTTC; j_gene: TRBJ2-7; d_gene: TRBD1; abundance: -; v_gene: TRBV4-3
CDR3aa: CASSPRRGSPNGYTF; CDR3nt: TGCGCCAGCAGCCCCCGGCGGGGGAGCCCGAATGGCTACACCTTC; j_gene: TRBJ1-2; d_gene: -; abundance: -; v_gene: TRBV4-1
CDR3aa: CASSYANSYNSPLHF; CDR3nt: TGCGCCAGCAGCTATGCTAACTCCTATAATTCACCCCTCCACTTT; j_gene: TRBJ1-6; d_gene: -; abundance: -; v_gene: TRBV4-1
CDR3aa: CASTAVEQFF; CDR3nt: TGTGCCAGCACGGCCGTTGAGCAGTTCTTC; j_gene: TRBJ2-1; d_gene: -; abundance: -; v_gene: TRBV2
CDR3aa: CASSYREAEGYTF; CDR3nt: TGTGCCAGCAGTTATCGGGAGGCGGAGGGCTACACCTTC; j_gene: TRBJ1-2; d_gene: -; abundance: -; v_gene: TRBV6-2/TRBV6-3
CDR3aa: CASSLFGTETNTGELFF; CDR3nt: TGCGCCAGCAGTCTCTTTGGGACGGAGACGAACACCGGGGAGCTGTTTTTT; j_gene: TRBJ2-2; d_gene: -; abundance: -; v_gene: TRBV23-1
CDR3aa: CSASGPESSYEQYF; CDR3nt: TGCAGTGCTAGCGGGCCGGAAAGCTCCTACGAGCAGTACTTC; j_gene: TRBJ2-7; d_gene: -; abundance: -; v_gene: TRBV20-1
CDR3aa: CASSFDYTGELFF; CDR3nt: TGTGCCAGCAGCTTTGATTACACCGGGGAGCTGTTTTTT; j_gene: TRBJ2-2; d_gene: -; abundance: -; v_gene: TRBV5-4
CDR3aa: CASSLGLDGYTF; CDR3nt: TGCGCCAGCAGCTTGGGCTTGGATGGCTACACCTTC; j_gene: TRBJ1-2; d_gene: -; abundance: -; v_gene: TRBV5-1
CDR3aa: CASSFTQSGAGRFEQYF; CDR3nt: TGTGCCAGCAGCTTCACCCAATCCGGGGCCGGACGTTTCGAGCAGTACTTC; j_gene: TRBJ2-7; d_gene: -; abundance: -; v_gene: TRBV13
CDR3aa: CSASGLAGGSFADTQYF; CDR3nt: TGCAGTGCTAGCGGACTAGCGGGGGGGTCGTTCGCAGATACGCAGTATTTT; j_gene: TRBJ2-3; d_gene: TRBD2; abundance: -; v_gene: TRBV20-1
CDR3aa: CSGTDRSRMNTEAFF; CDR3nt: TGCAGCGGTACCGACAGGAGCCGCATGAACACTGAAGCTTTCTTT; j_gene: TRBJ1-1; d_gene: -; abundance: -; v_gene: TRBV29-1
CDR3aa: CASSHRRHRPGNQPQHF; CDR3nt: TGTGCCAGCAGCCACCGAAGACACCGCCCGGGGAATCAGCCCCAGCATTTT; j_gene: TRBJ1-5; d_gene: -; abundance: -; v_gene: TRBV4-2
CDR3aa: CASSLITQGEAFF; CDR3nt: TGTGCCAGCAGCCTTATCACACAGGGAGAAGCTTTCTTT; j_gene: TRBJ1-1; d_gene: -; abundance: once; v_gene: TRBV25-1
CDR3aa: CASREGETQYF; CDR3nt: TGTGCCAGCAGAGAGGGAGAGACCCAGTACTTC; j_gene: TRBJ2-5; d_gene: -; abundance: -; v_gene: TRBV12-3/TRBV12-4
CDR3aa: CSAQGDGTAYEQYF; CDR3nt: TGCAGTGCTCAAGGGGACGGGACAGCCTACGAGCAGTACTTC; j_gene: TRBJ2-7; d_gene: TRBD1; abundance: -; v_gene: TRBV20-1
CDR3aa: CASSLRGPETQYF; CDR3nt: TGTGCCAGCAGCTTAAGGGGCCCCGAGACCCAGTACTTC; j_gene: TRBJ2-5; d_gene: -; abundance: -; v_gene: TRBV11-2
CDR3aa: CASTPAGSDGYTF; CDR3nt: TGTGCCAGCACCCCAGCGGGGAGTGATGGCTACACCTTC; j_gene: TRBJ1-2; d_gene: -; abundance: -; v_gene: TRBV7-9
CDR3aa: CASSPAGGAYEQYF; CDR3nt: TGTGCCAGTAGCCCCGCAGGGGGAGCCTACGAGCAGTACTTC; j_gene: TRBJ2-7; d_gene: TRBD1; abundance: -; v_gene: TRBV19
CDR3aa: CASSVDRTGLNTGELFF; CDR3nt: TGTGCCAGCAGCGTAGACCGGACAGGATTGAACACCGGGGAGCTGTTTTTT; j_gene: TRBJ2-2; d_gene: TRBD1; abundance: -; v_gene: TRBV9
CDR3aa: CASSPLGTKNNEQFF; CDR3nt: TGTGCCAGCAGCCCCCTCGGGACCAAAAACAATGAGCAGTTCTTC; j_gene: TRBJ2-1; d_gene: -; abundance: once; v_gene: TRBV7-9
CDR3aa: CSAGAGGGAYEQYF; CDR3nt: TGCAGTGCTGGGGCTGGAGGGGGCGCCTACGAGCAGTACTTC; j_gene: TRBJ2-7; d_gene: -; abundance: -; v_gene: TRBV20-1
CDR3aa: CASISRGQGLDTEAFF; CDR3nt: TGTGCCAGCATCTCCCGGGGACAGGGGTTGGACACTGAAGCTTTCTTT; j_gene: TRBJ1-1; d_gene: TRBD1; abundance: -; v_gene: TRBV5-4
CDR3aa: CASSQDGGGPGQPQHF; CDR3nt: TGCGCCAGCAGCCAAGACGGGGGGGGACCGGGTCAGCCCCAGCATTTT; j_gene: TRBJ1-5; d_gene: -; abundance: -; v_gene: TRBV4-1
CDR3aa: CASSAGQHNSPLHF; CDR3nt: TGTGCCAGCAGTGCGGGACAGCATAATTCACCCCTCCACTTT; j_gene: TRBJ1-6; d_gene: TRBD1; abundance: -; v_gene: TRBV27
CDR3aa: CASSQLEAYEQYF; CDR3nt: TGCGCCAGCAGCCAGCTCGAAGCCTACGAGCAGTACTTC; j_gene: TRBJ2-7; d_gene: -; abundance: -; v_gene: TRBV4-1
CDR3aa: CASSPYYGGGSGELFF; CDR3nt: TGTGCCAGCAGCCCCTACTACGGGGGCGGATCCGGGGAGCTGTTTTTT; j_gene: TRBJ2-2; d_gene: -; abundance: -; v_gene: TRBV3-1
CDR3aa: CASSPAPPGQGFSYEQYF; CDR3nt: TGCGCCAGCAGCCCCGCCCCCCCGGGACAGGGGTTCTCCTACGAGCAGTACTTC; j_gene: TRBJ2-7; d_gene: TRBD1; abundance: -; v_gene: TRBV4-3
CDR3aa: CASSTTGENTEAFF; CDR3nt: TGTGCCAGCAGCACGACCGGGGAGAACACTGAAGCTTTCTTT; j_gene: TRBJ1-1; d_gene: -; abundance: -; v_gene: TRBV12-3/TRBV12-4
CDR3aa: CASPLSPQHF; CDR3nt: TGTGCCAGCCCCCTATCGCCCCAGCATTTT; j_gene: TRBJ1-5; d_gene: -; abundance: -; v_gene: TRBV9
CDR3aa: CASSLDSSQTGEEQYF; CDR3nt: TGTGCCAGCAGTTTAGACTCGTCCCAGACTGGCGAAGAGCAGTACTTC; j_gene: TRBJ2-7; d_gene: -; abundance: -; v_gene: TRBV27
CDR3aa: CSADAGATDTQYF; CDR3nt: TGCAGTGCTGACGCCGGGGCGACAGATACGCAGTATTTT; j_gene: TRBJ2-3; d_gene: -; abundance: -; v_gene: TRBV20-1
CDR3aa: CAWLAAGGYTDTQYF; CDR3nt: TGTGCCTGGCTGGCAGCGGGGGGATACACAGATACGCAGTATTTT; j_gene: TRBJ2-3; d_gene: TRBD2; abundance: -; v_gene: TRBV30
CDR3aa: CASSLGGAVSEQFF; CDR3nt: TGTGCCAGCAGCTTGGGGGGGGCAGTCAGCGAGCAGTTCTTC; j_gene: TRBJ2-1; d_gene: -; abundance: -; v_gene: TRBV5-4
CDR3aa: CASSLNQRGEGEAFF; CDR3nt: TGTGCCAGCAGTTTAAATCAGAGGGGCGAGGGTGAAGCTTTCTTT; j_gene: TRBJ1-1; d_gene: -; abundance: -; v_gene: TRBV11-2
CDR3aa: CSVVPGQDPYEQYF; CDR3nt: TGCAGCGTTGTGCCGGGACAGGACCCCTACGAGCAGTACTTC; j_gene: TRBJ2-7; d_gene: TRBD1; abundance: -; v_gene: TRBV29-1
CDR3aa: CASSQPDGADSARVVPQHF; CDR3nt: TGTGCCAGCAGCCAGCCTGATGGCGCGGACAGTGCCAGGGTTGTGCCCCAGCATTTT; j_gene: TRBJ1-5; d_gene: -; abundance: -; v_gene: TRBV11-3
CDR3aa: CSVVGVNTEAFF; CDR3nt: TGCAGCGTTGTTGGTGTGAACACTGAAGCTTTCTTT; j_gene: TRBJ1-1; d_gene: -; abundance: few; v_gene: TRBV29-1
CDR3aa: CSVLFRSGANVLTF; CDR3nt: TGCAGCGTGCTTTTTCGCTCTGGGGCCAACGTCCTGACTTTC; j_gene: TRBJ2-6; d_gene: -; abundance: -; v_gene: TRBV29-1
CDR3aa: CASSERAGTLWNVLTF; CDR3nt: TGTGCCAGCAGTGAGAGAGCAGGGACCCTTTGGAACGTCCTGACTTTC; j_gene: TRBJ2-6; d_gene: -; abundance: -; v_gene: TRBV25-1
CDR3aa: CASSQDLAIQETQYF; CDR3nt: TGTGCCAGCAGCCAAGATCTGGCAATCCAAGAGACCCAGTACTTC; j_gene: TRBJ2-5; d_gene: -; abundance: -; v_gene: TRBV3-1